The rows below give T cell receptor beta chains drawn from one sample of a study of beta chain features in type 1 diabetes. Sequencing used immunoSEQ multiplex PCR; TCRdb keeps in-frame clones, though not all of them. The data show 900,000 or so clones, about a sixth seen once. Sequenced sample: naive CD4+ T cells from blood. Receptor source: a young woman in good health. Each CDR3 is given with its conserved first and last residue. Fields, in order: J gene, D gene, clone size, V gene, CDR3 protein, CDR3 DNA. D genes are given only for firm matches. Size tells how often a clone was seen (once, few, many) or the class of an expanded clone, and some rows leave it out.

j_call: TRBJ2-3
d_call: -
clone_size: -
v_call: TRBV7-2
cdr3_aa: CASSPMQVQTDTQYF
cdr3_nt: TGTGCCAGCAGCCCAATGCAGGTGCAGACAGATACGCAGTATTTT

j_call: TRBJ2-1
d_call: TRBD2
clone_size: -
v_call: TRBV7-2
cdr3_aa: CASSLALAGTYNEQFF
cdr3_nt: TGTGCCAGCAGCTTAGCTCTAGCGGGGACCTACAATGAGCAGTTCTTC

j_call: TRBJ1-1
d_call: -
clone_size: few
v_call: TRBV7-2
cdr3_aa: CASSLAGDNRHYEAFF
cdr3_nt: TGTGCCAGCAGCTTAGCGGGGGACAACCGCCACTATGAAGCTTTCTTT

j_call: TRBJ2-2
d_call: -
clone_size: -
v_call: TRBV4-1
cdr3_aa: CASSPFFQSLGGELFF
cdr3_nt: TGCGCCAGCAGCCCGTTTTTTCAAAGTCTCGGCGGGGAGCTGTTTTTT

j_call: TRBJ2-7
d_call: TRBD2
clone_size: -
v_call: TRBV5-6
cdr3_aa: CASSLGASGRSYEQYF
cdr3_nt: TGTGCCAGCAGCTTGGGGGCTAGCGGGAGGTCTTACGAGCAGTACTTC

j_call: TRBJ2-3
d_call: TRBD2
clone_size: -
v_call: TRBV9
cdr3_aa: CASSSRTRPDTQYF
cdr3_nt: TGTGCCAGCAGCTCCCGGACTAGACCAGATACGCAGTATTTT

j_call: TRBJ2-7
d_call: -
clone_size: few
v_call: TRBV28
cdr3_aa: CASSPSLSVREQYF
cdr3_nt: TGTGCCAGCAGCCCATCCCTATCTGTACGCGAGCAGTACTTC

j_call: TRBJ1-1
d_call: -
clone_size: -
v_call: TRBV4-3
cdr3_aa: CASRATAGTEAFF
cdr3_nt: TGCGCCAGCAGGGCGACGGCAGGCACTGAAGCTTTCTTT

j_call: TRBJ2-5
d_call: -
clone_size: few
v_call: TRBV5-4
cdr3_aa: CASSSPRETQYF
cdr3_nt: TGTGCCAGCAGCTCTCCTCGAGAGACCCAGTACTTC

j_call: TRBJ1-2
d_call: -
clone_size: -
v_call: TRBV7-9
cdr3_aa: CASRARGLAF
cdr3_nt: TGTGCCAGCAGGGCACGGGGCTTGGCCTTC

j_call: TRBJ1-4
d_call: -
clone_size: -
v_call: TRBV15
cdr3_aa: CATSGEVIRDEKLFF
cdr3_nt: TGTGCCACCAGCGGGGAAGTTATTCGGGATGAAAAACTGTTTTTT

j_call: TRBJ2-7
d_call: TRBD2
clone_size: -
v_call: TRBV11-2
cdr3_aa: CASSLEARLGAGLPYEQYF
cdr3_nt: TGTGCCAGCAGCTTAGAGGCCCGGCTGGGAGCGGGGCTCCCCTACGAGCAGTACTTC

j_call: TRBJ1-2
d_call: -
clone_size: few
v_call: TRBV29-1
cdr3_aa: CSAEGGRGSSNYGYTF
cdr3_nt: TGCAGCGCGGAGGGGGGAAGAGGGTCTTCTAACTATGGCTACACCTTC

j_call: TRBJ2-5
d_call: TRBD2
clone_size: few
v_call: TRBV5-8
cdr3_aa: CASSLALAGGFGETQYF
cdr3_nt: TGTGCCAGCAGCTTGGCGCTAGCGGGAGGGTTCGGGGAGACCCAGTACTTC

j_call: TRBJ2-7
d_call: -
clone_size: few
v_call: TRBV7-9
cdr3_aa: CASTFSGDRSYEQYF
cdr3_nt: TGTGCCAGCACATTCTCGGGAGATCGGTCCTACGAGCAGTACTTC

j_call: TRBJ2-1
d_call: -
clone_size: few
v_call: TRBV6-5
cdr3_aa: CASSYAKGRGQFF
cdr3_nt: TGTGCCAGCAGTTACGCCAAGGGTCGGGGGCAGTTCTTC

j_call: TRBJ2-2
d_call: -
clone_size: -
v_call: TRBV9
cdr3_aa: CASSVSGNTGELFF
cdr3_nt: TGTGCCAGCAGCGTGAGCGGGAACACCGGGGAGCTGTTTTTT

j_call: TRBJ2-1
d_call: -
clone_size: few
v_call: TRBV4-3
cdr3_aa: CASSQIGKRTGTRAHNEQFF
cdr3_nt: TGCGCCAGCAGCCAAATTGGAAAGAGAACAGGGACCAGGGCACACAATGAGCAGTTCTTC

j_call: TRBJ1-5
d_call: TRBD1
clone_size: -
v_call: TRBV7-2
cdr3_aa: CASSPSPTGNQPQHF
cdr3_nt: TGTGCCAGCAGCCCATCCCCGACAGGGAATCAGCCCCAGCATTTT

j_call: TRBJ1-1
d_call: -
clone_size: few
v_call: TRBV14
cdr3_aa: CASSERLESSEAFF
cdr3_nt: TGTGCCAGCAGCGAACGCCTTGAGTCTTCTGAAGCTTTCTTT

j_call: TRBJ2-3
d_call: -
clone_size: few
v_call: TRBV9
cdr3_aa: CASSVSVHTDTQYF
cdr3_nt: TGTGCCAGCAGCGTTTCGGTTCACACAGATACGCAGTATTTT

j_call: TRBJ2-1
d_call: -
clone_size: few
v_call: TRBV7-3
cdr3_aa: CASSYGSHNEQFF
cdr3_nt: TGTGCCAGCAGCTACGGCTCGCACAATGAGCAGTTCTTC

j_call: TRBJ2-1
d_call: -
clone_size: few
v_call: TRBV2
cdr3_aa: CASGPYNEQFF
cdr3_nt: TGTGCCAGCGGGCCTTACAATGAGCAGTTCTTC

j_call: TRBJ1-4
d_call: -
clone_size: few
v_call: TRBV18
cdr3_aa: CASSPGTGEKLFF
cdr3_nt: TGTGCCAGCTCACCAGGGACGGGAGAAAAACTGTTTTTT

j_call: TRBJ1-1
d_call: TRBD1
clone_size: few
v_call: TRBV18
cdr3_aa: CASSPRTGPVDTEAFF
cdr3_nt: TGTGCCAGCTCACCTCGGACAGGGCCGGTGGACACTGAAGCTTTCTTT

j_call: TRBJ2-1
d_call: TRBD1
clone_size: few
v_call: TRBV6-4
cdr3_aa: CASRAGTGRNEQFF
cdr3_nt: TGTGCCAGCAGAGCCGGGACAGGGCGGAATGAGCAGTTCTTC

j_call: TRBJ2-3
d_call: TRBD2
clone_size: -
v_call: TRBV9
cdr3_aa: CASSPWTSGRGPGTQYF
cdr3_nt: TGTGCCAGCAGCCCCTGGACTAGCGGGAGGGGTCCGGGTACGCAGTATTTT

j_call: TRBJ1-2
d_call: TRBD1
clone_size: -
v_call: TRBV28
cdr3_aa: CASSLNRGPRGYTF
cdr3_nt: TGTGCCAGCAGTTTAAACAGGGGGCCTCGGGGCTACACCTTC

j_call: TRBJ2-3
d_call: -
clone_size: few
v_call: TRBV19
cdr3_aa: CASSIDPPLGTGTDTQYF
cdr3_nt: TGTGCCAGTAGTATAGACCCACCGCTGGGAACAGGCACAGATACGCAGTATTTT

j_call: TRBJ2-7
d_call: -
clone_size: few
v_call: TRBV5-6
cdr3_aa: CASSLLHPSYEQYF
cdr3_nt: TGTGCCAGCAGCTTGCTCCACCCCTCCTACGAGCAGTACTTC